This T cell receptor (beta chain) was sequenced during a study of T cell repertoires in cytomegalovirus infection. In TCRdb, the reads were re-called with MiXCR into one record per CDR3 protein. The table lists 150,000 to 200,000 distinct CDR3 sequences, roughly 19% of them singletons. With 6 bases removed from V and 4 bases from J, the gap between germline ends came to 12 bases. This CDR3 has 14 residues. The chain has TRBV12-3 or TRBV12-4 and TRBJ1-4; a possible D gene is TRBD1 (6 bases). This sequence originates from a human donor in good health (CMV status not recorded). Some clones in this sample may be carry-over from other donors' samples. Sequencing used PBMCs. The CDR3 region is CASRSGTHNEKLFF. The CDR3 nucleotides read TGTGCCAGCAGGAGCGGGACACATAATGAAAAACTGTTTTTT.